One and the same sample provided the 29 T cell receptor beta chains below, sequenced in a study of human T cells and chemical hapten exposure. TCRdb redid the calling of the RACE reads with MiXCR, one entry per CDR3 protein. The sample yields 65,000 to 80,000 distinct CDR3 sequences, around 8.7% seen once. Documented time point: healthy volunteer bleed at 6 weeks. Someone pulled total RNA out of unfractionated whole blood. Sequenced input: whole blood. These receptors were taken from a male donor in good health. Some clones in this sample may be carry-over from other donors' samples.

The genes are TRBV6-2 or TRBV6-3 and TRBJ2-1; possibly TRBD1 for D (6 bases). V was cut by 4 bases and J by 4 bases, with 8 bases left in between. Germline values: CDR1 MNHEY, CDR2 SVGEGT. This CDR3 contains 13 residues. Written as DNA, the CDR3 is TGTGCCAGCAGTTCGACAGGTTACAATGAGCAGTTCTTC. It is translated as CASSSTGYNEQFF.

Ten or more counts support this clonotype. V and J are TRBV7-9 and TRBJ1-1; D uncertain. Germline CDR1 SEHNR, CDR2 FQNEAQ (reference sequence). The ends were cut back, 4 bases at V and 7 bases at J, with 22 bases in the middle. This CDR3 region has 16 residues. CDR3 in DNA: TGTGCCAGCAGCTCCTTGGCCAAGGGCGCCGAGAATGAAGCTTTCTTT. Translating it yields CASSSLAKGAENEAFF.

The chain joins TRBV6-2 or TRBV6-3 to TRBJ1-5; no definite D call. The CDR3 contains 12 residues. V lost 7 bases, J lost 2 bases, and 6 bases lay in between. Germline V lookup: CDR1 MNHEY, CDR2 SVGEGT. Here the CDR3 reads CASMRGNQPQHF. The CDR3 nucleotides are TGTGCCAGCATGAGGGGCAATCAGCCCCAGCATTTT.

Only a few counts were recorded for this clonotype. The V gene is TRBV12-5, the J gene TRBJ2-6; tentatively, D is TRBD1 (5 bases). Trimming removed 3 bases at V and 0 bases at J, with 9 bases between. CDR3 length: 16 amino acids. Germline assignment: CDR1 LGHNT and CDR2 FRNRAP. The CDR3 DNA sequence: TGTGCTAGTGGTTTCCCCAGGGCCTCTGGGGCCAACGTCCTGACTTTC. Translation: CASGFPRASGANVLTF.

The CDR3: CASSPGDLYGYTF. DNA for the CDR3: TGTGCCAGCAGCCCAGGAGACCTCTATGGCTACACCTTC. V gene TRBV7-2 combines with J gene TRBJ1-2; D remains ambiguous. V shed 5 bases and J shed 4 bases, with 11 bases lying between them. Germline CDR1 is SGHTA and CDR2 is FQGNSA. The CDR3 is made up of 13 amino acids.

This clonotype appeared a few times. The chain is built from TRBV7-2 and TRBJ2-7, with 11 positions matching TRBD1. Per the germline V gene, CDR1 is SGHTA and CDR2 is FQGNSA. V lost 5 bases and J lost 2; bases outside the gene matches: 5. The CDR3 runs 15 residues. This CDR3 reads CASSPPGQGAYEQYF. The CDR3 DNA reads TGTGCCAGCAGCCCACCGGGACAGGGGGCCTACGAGCAGTACTTC.

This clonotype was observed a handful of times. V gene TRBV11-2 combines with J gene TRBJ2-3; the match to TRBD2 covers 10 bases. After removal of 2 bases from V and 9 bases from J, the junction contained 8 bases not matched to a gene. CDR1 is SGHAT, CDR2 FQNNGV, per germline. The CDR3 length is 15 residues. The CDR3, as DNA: TGTGCCAGCAGCTTACTAGCGGGAGACCGATCCACGCAGTATTTT. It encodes CASSLLAGDRSTQYF.

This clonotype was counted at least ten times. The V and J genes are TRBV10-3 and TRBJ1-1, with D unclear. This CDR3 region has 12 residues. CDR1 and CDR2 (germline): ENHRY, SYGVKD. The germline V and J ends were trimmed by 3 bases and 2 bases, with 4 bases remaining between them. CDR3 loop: CAISDSNTEAFF. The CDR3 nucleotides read TGTGCCATCAGTGACAGCAACACTGAAGCTTTCTTT.

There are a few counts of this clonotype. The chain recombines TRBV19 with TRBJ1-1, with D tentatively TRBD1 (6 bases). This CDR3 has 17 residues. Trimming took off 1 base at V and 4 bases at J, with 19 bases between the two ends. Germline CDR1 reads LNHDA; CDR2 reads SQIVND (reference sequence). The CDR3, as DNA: TGTGCCAGTAGTATAGGTCTTTCTTCAGGGGCTGGCACTGAAGCTTTCTTT. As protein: CASSIGLSSGAGTEAFF.

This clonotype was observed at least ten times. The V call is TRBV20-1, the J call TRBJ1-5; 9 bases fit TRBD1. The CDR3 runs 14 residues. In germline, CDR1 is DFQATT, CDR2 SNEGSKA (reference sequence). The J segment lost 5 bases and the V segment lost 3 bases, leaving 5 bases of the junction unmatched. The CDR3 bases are TGCAGTGCTAGCCGCGGGACAGGGTATCAGCCCCAGCATTTT. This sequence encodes CSASRGTGYQPQHF.

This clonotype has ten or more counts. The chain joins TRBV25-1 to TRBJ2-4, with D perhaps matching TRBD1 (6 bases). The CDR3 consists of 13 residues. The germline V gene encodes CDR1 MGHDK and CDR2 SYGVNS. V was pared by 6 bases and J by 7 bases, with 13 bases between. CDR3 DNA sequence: TGTGCCAGCAGCCGGCCAGGGGAGAACATTCAGTACTTC. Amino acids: CASSRPGENIQYF.

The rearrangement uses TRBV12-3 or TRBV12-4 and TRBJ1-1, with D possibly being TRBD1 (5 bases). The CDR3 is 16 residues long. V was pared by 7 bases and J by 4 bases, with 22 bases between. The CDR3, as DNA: TGTGCCAGCAAAGGTGGACCTTCAAGGGGTACCACTGAAGCTTTCTTT. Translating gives CASKGGPSRGTTEAFF.

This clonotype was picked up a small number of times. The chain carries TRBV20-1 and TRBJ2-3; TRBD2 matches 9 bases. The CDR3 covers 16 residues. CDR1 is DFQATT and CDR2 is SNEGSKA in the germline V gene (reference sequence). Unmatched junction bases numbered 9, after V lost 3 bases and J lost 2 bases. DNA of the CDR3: TGCAGTGCTAGGGCGCTAGCGGGATCGGTCACAGATACGCAGTATTTT. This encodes CSARALAGSVTDTQYF.

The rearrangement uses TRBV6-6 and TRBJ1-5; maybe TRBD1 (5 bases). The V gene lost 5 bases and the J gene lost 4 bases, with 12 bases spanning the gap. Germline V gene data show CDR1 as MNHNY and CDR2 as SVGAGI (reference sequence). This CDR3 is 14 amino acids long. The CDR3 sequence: CASSQVGGNQPQHF. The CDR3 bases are TGTGCCAGCAGTCAGGTTGGGGGGAATCAGCCCCAGCATTTT.

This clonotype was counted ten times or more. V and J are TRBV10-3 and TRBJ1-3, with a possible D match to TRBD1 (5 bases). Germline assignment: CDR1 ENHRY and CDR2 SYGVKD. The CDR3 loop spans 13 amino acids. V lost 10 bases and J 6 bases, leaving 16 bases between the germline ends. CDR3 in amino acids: CASATGVENTIYF. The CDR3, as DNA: TGTGCCAGCGCAACGGGGGTGGAAAACACCATATATTTT.

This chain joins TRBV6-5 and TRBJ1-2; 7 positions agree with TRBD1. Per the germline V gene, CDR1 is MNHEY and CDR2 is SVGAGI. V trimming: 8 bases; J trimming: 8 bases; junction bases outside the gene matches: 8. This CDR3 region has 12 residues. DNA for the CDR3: TGTGCCAGCTCCCCAGGGGGGGAAGGCTACACCTTC. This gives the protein CASSPGGEGYTF.

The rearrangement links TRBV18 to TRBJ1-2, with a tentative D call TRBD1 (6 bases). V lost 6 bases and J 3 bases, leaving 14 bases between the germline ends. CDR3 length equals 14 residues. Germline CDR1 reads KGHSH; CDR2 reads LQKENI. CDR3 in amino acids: CASSTGTSDYGYTF. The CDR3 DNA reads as TGTGCCAGCTCCACCGGGACATCTGACTATGGCTACACCTTC.

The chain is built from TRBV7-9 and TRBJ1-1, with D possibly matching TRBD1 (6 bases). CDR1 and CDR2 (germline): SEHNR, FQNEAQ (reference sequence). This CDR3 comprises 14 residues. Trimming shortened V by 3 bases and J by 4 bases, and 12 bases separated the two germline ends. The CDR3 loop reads CASSLTTGPTEAFF. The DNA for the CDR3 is TGTGCCAGCAGCTTGACAACAGGGCCCACTGAAGCTTTCTTT.

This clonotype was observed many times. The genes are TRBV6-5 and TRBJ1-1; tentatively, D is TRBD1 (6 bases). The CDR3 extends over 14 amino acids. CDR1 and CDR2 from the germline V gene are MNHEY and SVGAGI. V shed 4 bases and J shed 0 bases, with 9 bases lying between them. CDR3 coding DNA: TGTGCCAGCAGTTCCAGGGGCATGAACACTGAAGCTTTCTTT. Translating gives CASSSRGMNTEAFF.

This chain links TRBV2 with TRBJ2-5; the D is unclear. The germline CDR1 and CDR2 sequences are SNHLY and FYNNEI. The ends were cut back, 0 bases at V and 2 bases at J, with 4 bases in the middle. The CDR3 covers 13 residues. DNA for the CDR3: TGTGCCAGCAGTGAAGCGGAGCAAGAGACCCAGTACTTC. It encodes CASSEAEQETQYF. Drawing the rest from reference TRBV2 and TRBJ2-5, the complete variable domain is EPEVTQTPSHQVTQMGQEVILRCVPISNHLYFYWYRQILGQKVEFLVSFYNNEISEKSEIFDDQFSVERPDGSNFTLKIRSTKLEDSAMYFCASSEAEQETQYFGPGTRLLVL.

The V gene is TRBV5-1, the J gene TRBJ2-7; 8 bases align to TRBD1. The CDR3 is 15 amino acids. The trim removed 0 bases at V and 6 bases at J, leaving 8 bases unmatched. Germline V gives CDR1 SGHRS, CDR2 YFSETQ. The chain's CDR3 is CASSLEWTGTVEQYF. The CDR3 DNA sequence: TGCGCCAGCAGCTTGGAATGGACAGGGACTGTCGAGCAGTACTTC.

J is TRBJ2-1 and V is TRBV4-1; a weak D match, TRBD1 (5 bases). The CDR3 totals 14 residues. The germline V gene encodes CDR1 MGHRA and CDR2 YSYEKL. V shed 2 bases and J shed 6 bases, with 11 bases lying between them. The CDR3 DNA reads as TGCGCCAGCAGCCAATATTCAGGGATCAATGAGCAGTTCTTC. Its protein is CASSQYSGINEQFF.

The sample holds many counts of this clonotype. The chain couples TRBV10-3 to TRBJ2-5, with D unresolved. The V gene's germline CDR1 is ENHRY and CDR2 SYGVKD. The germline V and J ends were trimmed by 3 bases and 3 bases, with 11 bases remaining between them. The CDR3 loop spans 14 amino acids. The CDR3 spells CAISDGPWKETQYF. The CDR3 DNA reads TGTGCCATCAGTGATGGGCCTTGGAAAGAGACCCAGTACTTC.

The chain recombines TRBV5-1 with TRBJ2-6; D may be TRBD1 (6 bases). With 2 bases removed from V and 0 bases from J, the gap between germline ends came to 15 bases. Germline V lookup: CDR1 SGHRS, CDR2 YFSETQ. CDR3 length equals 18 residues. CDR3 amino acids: CASSLPQGPSSGANVLTF. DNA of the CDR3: TGCGCCAGCAGCTTACCACAGGGACCTAGCTCTGGGGCCAACGTCCTGACTTTC. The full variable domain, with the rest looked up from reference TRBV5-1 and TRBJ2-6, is KAGVTQTPRYLIKTRGQQVTLSCSPISGHRSVSWYQQTPGQGLQFLFEYFSETQRNKGNFPGRFSGRQFSNSRSEMNVSTLELGDSALYLCASSLPQGPSSGANVLTFGAGSRLTVL.

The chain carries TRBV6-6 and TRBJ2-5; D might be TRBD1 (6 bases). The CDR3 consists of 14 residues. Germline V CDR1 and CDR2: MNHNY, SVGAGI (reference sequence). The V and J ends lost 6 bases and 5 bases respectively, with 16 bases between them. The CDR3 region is CASSDPGVGETQYF. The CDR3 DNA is TGTGCCAGCAGCGATCCAGGGGTCGGGGAGACCCAGTACTTC.

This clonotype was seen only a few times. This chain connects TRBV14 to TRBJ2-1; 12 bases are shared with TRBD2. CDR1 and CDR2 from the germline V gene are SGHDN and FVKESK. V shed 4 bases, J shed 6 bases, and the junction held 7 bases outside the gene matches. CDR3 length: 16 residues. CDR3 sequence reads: CASSPPSGRARNEQFF. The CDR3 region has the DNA TGTGCCAGCAGCCCCCCTAGCGGGAGGGCCCGCAATGAGCAGTTCTTC.

CDR3 DNA: TGCAGTGCCCTAAAGGGTTACTACGAGCAGTACTTC. It codes for CSALKGYYEQYF. The chain has TRBV20-1 and TRBJ2-7; D unresolved. In germline, CDR1 is DFQATT, CDR2 SNEGSKA (reference sequence). This CDR3 spans 12 amino acids. V lost 6 bases to trimming and J lost 3 bases, with 12 bases between them.

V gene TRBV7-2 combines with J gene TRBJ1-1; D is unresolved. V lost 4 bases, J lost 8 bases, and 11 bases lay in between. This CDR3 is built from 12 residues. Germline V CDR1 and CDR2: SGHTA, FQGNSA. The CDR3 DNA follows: TGTGCCAGCAGCTCGACACCCAAAGAAGCTTTCTTT. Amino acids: CASSSTPKEAFF.

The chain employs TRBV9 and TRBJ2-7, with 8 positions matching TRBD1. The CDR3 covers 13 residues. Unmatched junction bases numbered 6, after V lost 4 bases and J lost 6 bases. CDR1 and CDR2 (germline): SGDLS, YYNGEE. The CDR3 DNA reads TGTGCCAGCAGCCTCACAGGGGGGCTCGAGCAGTACTTC. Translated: CASSLTGGLEQYF.